This T cell receptor beta chain was retrieved from a study of T cell responses to AZD1222 COVID-19 vaccine. Across the whole study: Pooling of second doses given at about 4 or about 12 weeks was done.

Study-wide results and caveats: Donors were largely white British and mainly female; clonal diversity was possibly underestimated. Reportedly, nearly half the spike-specific TCRs target unmutated variant regions. Vaccination with two AZD1222 doses was followed by a rise in Spike-specific TCR breadth and depth.

This clone has more than one count but fewer than ten. Antigen: not known. Here immunoSEQ multiplex PCR was the method, and the copy in TCRdb shows in-frame clones only, minus some. Among about 88,000 clones listed, about 91% were seen once. The V and J ends lost 2 bases and 9 bases respectively, with 15 bases between them. Germline V CDR1 and CDR2: KGHSH, LQKENI. The CDR3 runs to 14 residues. Here the sequenced sample was peripheral blood, taken on day 0 of AZD1222 vaccination. V and J are TRBV18 and TRBJ2-3; no reliable D call. The source of this sequence is an adult in good health. The CDR3 sequence: CASSPERAVGTQYF. The CDR3, as DNA: TGTGCCAGCTCACCAGAGAGAGCCGTAGGGACGCAGTATTTT.